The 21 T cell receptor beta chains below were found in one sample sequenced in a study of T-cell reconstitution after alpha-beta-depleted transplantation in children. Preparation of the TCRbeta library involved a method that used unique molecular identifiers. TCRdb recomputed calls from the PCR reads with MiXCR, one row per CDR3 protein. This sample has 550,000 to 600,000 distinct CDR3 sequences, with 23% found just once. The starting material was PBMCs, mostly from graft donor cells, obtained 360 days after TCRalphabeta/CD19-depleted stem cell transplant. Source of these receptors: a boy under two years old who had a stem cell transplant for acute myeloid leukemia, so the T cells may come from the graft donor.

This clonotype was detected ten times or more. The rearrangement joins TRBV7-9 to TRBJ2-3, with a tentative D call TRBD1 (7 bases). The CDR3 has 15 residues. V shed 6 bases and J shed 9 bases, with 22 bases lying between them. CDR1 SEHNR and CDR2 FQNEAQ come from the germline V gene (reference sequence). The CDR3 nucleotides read TGTGCCAGCAGGCCCGCGGGGCCAGGGGGAGAAACGCAGTATTTT. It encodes CASRPAGPGGETQYF.

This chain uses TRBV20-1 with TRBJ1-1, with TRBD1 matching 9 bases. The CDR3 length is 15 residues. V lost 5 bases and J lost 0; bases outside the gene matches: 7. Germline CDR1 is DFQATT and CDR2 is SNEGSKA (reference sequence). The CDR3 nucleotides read TGCAGTGCTCCCCGACAGGGGGGATTGAACACTGAAGCTTTCTTT. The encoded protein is CSAPRQGGLNTEAFF.

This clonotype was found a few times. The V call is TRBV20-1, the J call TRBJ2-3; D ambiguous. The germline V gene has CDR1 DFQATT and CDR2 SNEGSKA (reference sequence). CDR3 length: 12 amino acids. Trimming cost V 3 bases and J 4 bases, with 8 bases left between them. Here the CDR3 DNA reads TGCAGTGCTAGTCCCTCATCAGATACGCAGTATTTT. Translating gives CSASPSSDTQYF.

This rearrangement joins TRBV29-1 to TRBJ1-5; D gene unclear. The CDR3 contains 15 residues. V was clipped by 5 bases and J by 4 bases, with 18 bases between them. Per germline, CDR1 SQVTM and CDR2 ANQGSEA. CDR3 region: CSVRGRRRPNQPQHF. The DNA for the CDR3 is TGCAGCGTTCGAGGGCGACGGAGGCCGAATCAGCCCCAGCATTTT.

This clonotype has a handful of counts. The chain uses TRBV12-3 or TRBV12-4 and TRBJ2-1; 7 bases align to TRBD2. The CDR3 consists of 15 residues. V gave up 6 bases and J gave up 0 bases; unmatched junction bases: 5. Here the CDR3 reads CASRSRGDSYNEQFF. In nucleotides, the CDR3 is TGTGCCAGCAGGTCACGGGGGGACTCCTACAATGAGCAGTTCTTC.

The CDR3 DNA reads TGTGCCAGCAGGCCCCTAGGGACCTCCGAGCAGTACGTC. This gives the protein CASRPLGTSEQYV. The V gene is TRBV28, the J gene TRBJ2-7; perhaps D is TRBD1 or TRBD2 (5 bases each). The ends were cut back, 6 bases at V and 6 bases at J, with 15 bases in the middle. The germline gives CDR1 MDHEN, CDR2 SYDVKM. The CDR3 extends over 13 amino acids.

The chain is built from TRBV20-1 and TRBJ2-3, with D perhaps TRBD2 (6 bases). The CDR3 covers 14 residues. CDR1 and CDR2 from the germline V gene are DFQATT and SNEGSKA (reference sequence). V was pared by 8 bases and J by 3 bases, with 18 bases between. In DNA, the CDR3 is TGCAGTCTTAGTGCAGGGAGGAGGACAGATACGCAGTATTTT. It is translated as CSLSAGRRTDTQYF.

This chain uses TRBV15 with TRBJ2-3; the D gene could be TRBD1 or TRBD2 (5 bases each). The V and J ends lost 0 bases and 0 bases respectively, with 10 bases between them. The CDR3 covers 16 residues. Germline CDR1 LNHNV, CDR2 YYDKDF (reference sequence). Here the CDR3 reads CATSRENWDSTDTQYF. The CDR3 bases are TGTGCCACCAGCAGAGAGAACTGGGACAGCACAGATACGCAGTATTTT.

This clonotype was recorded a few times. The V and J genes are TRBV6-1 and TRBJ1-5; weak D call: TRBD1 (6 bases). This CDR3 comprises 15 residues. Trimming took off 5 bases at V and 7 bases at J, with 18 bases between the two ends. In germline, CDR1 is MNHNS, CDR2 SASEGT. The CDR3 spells CASSPTGNVAQPQHF. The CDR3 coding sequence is TGTGCCAGCAGTCCTACAGGGAATGTTGCCCAGCCCCAGCATTTT.

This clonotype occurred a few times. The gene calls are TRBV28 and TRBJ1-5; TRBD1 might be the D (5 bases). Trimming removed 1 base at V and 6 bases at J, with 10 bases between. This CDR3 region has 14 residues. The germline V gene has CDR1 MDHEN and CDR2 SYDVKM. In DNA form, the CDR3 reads TGTGCCAGCAGTTTATCCGGGGGGAGTCAGCCCCAGCATTTT. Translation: CASSLSGGSQPQHF.

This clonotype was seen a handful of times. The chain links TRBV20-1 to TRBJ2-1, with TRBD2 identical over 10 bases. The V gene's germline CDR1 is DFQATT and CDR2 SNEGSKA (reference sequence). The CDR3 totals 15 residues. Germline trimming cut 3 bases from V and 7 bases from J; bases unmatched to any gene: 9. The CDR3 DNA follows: TGCAGTGCTAGTCCACCTAGCGGGGGCAGGAATGAGCAGTTCTTC. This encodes CSASPPSGGRNEQFF.

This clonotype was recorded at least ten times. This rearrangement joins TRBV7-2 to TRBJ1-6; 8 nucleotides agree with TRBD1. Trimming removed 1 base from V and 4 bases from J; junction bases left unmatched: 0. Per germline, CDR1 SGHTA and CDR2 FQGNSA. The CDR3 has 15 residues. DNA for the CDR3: TGTGCCAGCAGCTTAGGGACAGGGTATAATTCACCCCTCCACTTT. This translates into CASSLGTGYNSPLHF.

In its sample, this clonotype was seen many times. CDR3 loop: CASKGLSGTDTQYF. CDR3 bases: TGTGCCAGCAAGGGACTATCGGGCACAGATACGCAGTATTTT. The chain is built from TRBV28 and TRBJ2-3, with 7 bases identical to TRBD2. Trimming took 7 bases from V and 1 from J; bases not matched to a gene: 5. The germline V gene has CDR1 MDHEN and CDR2 SYDVKM. This CDR3 is 14 amino acids long.

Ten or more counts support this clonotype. The CDR3 coding sequence is TGTGCCAGCAGCTTAGAGGGACTAGCGGGGGAGACCCAGTACTTC. This codes for CASSLEGLAGETQYF. J is TRBJ2-5 and V is TRBV7-2, with 13 bases aligning to TRBD2. This CDR3 contains 15 residues. Germline values: CDR1 SGHTA, CDR2 FQGNSA. Trimming cost V 1 base and J 5 bases; bases outside gene matches: 1. Combining the CDR3 with reference TRBV7-2 and TRBJ2-5 gives the whole variable domain GAGVSQSPSNKVTEKGKDVELRCDPISGHTALYWYRQSLGQGLEFLIYFQGNSAPDKSGLPSDRFSAERTGGSVSTLTIQRTQQEDSAVYLCASSLEGLAGETQYFGPGTRLLVL.

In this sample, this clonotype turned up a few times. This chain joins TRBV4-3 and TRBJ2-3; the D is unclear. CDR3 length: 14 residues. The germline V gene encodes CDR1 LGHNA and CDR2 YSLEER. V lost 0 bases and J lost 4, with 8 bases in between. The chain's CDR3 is CASSQEIDPDTQYF. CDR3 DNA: TGCGCCAGCAGCCAAGAGATCGATCCAGATACGCAGTATTTT.

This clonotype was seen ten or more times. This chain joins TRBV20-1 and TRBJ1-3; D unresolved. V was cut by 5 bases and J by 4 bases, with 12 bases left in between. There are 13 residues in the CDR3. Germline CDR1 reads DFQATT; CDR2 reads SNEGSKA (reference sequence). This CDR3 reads CSAQGPGGNTIYF. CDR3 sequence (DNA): TGCAGTGCTCAAGGCCCGGGGGGAAACACCATATATTTT.

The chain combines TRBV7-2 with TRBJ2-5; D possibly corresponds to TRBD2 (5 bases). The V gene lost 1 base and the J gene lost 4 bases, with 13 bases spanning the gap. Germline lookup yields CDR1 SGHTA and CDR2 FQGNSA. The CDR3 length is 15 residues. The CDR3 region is CASSLESRRRETQYF. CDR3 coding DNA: TGTGCCAGCAGCTTAGAGTCGCGGAGGAGAGAGACCCAGTACTTC.

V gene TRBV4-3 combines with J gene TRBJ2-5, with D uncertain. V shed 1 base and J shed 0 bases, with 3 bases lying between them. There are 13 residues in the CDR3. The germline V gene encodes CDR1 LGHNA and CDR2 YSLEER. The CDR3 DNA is TGCGCCAGCAGCCAAGTCTACCAAGAGACCCAGTACTTC. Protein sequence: CASSQVYQETQYF.

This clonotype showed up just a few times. CDR3 region: CASSPTGNIQYF. For the CDR3, the DNA is TGTGCCAGCAGCCCCACAGGAAACATTCAGTACTTC. The chain recombines TRBV28 with TRBJ2-4; possible D gene TRBD1, 5 bases. Germline assignment: CDR1 MDHEN and CDR2 SYDVKM. The CDR3 is 12 amino acids. Trimming cost V 6 bases and J 6 bases, with 9 bases left between them.

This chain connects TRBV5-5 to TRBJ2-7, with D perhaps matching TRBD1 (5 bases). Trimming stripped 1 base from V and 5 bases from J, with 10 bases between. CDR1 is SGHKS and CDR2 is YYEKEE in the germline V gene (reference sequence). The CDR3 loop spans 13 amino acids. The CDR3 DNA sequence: TGTGCCAGCAGCTTGTCCAGGGTAAACGAGCAGTACGTC. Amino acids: CASSLSRVNEQYV.

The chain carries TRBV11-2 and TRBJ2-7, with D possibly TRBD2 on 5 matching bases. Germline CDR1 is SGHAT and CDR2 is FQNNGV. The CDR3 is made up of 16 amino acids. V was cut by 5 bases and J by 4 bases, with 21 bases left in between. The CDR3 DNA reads TGTGCCAGCAGCAGAGAGGGCCCCGGTGTCGGATACGAGCAGTACGTC. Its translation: CASSREGPGVGYEQYV.